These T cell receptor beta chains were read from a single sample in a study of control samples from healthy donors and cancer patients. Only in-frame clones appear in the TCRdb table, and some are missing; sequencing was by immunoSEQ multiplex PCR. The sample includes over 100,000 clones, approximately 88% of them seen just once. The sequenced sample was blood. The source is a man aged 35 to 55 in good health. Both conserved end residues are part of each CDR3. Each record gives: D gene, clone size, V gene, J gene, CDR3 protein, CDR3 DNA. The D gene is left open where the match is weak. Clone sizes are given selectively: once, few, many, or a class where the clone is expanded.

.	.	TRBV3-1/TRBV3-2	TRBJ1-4	CASSQASGGGWEKLFF	TGTGCCAGCAGCCAAGCATCCGGGGGCGGGTGGGAAAAACTGTTTTTT
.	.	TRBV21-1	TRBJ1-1	CASSKGWQGLAPGVAFF	TGTGCCAGCAGCAAAGGATGGCAGGGACTAGCCCCGGGAGTAGCTTTCTTT
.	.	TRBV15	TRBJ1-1	CATSRDGENTEAFF	TGTGCCACCAGCAGAGATGGCGAGAACACTGAAGCTTTCTTT
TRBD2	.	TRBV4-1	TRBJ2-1	CASSQVMLAGGNGEQFF	TGCGCCAGCAGCCAAGTCATGTTAGCGGGGGGGAACGGTGAGCAGTTCTTC
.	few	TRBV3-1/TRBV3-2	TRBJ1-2	CASSRQATGGYGYTF	TGTGCCAGCAGCCGGCAGGCCACCGGTGGGTATGGCTACACCTTC
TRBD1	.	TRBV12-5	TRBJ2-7	CASRLGTGGDEQYF	TGTGCTAGTAGACTCGGGACAGGGGGCGACGAGCAGTACTTC
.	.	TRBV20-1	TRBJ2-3	CSAPGGDTQYF	TGCAGTGCTCCAGGAGGAGATACGCAGTATTTT
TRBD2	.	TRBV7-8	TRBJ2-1	CASSPTSGGTTYNEQFF	TGTGCCAGCAGCCCGACTAGCGGGGGGACGACCTACAATGAGCAGTTCTTC
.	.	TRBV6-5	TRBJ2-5	CASSLGGQNQETQYF	TGTGCCAGCAGTCTCGGGGGCCAGAACCAAGAGACCCAGTACTTC
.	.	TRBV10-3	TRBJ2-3	CAIRSRETGDTQYF	TGTGCCATCCGCTCCCGGGAAACAGGGGATACGCAGTATTTT
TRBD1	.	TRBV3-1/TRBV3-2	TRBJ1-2	CASSQSGQGFSNYGYTF	TGTGCCAGCAGCCAATCGGGACAGGGATTCTCTAACTATGGCTACACCTTC
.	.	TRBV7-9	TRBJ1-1	CASRYERPNTEAFF	TGTGCCAGCAGATATGAAAGGCCCAACACTGAAGCTTTCTTT
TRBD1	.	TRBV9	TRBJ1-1	CASSGQGGETEAFF	TGTGCCAGCAGCGGACAGGGCGGTGAGACTGAAGCTTTCTTT
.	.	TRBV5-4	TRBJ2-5	CASSLPRGSETQYF	TGTGCCAGCAGCCTACCACGCGGGTCAGAGACCCAGTACTTC
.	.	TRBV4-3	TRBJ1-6	CASSPNSDSPLHF	TGCGCCAGCAGCCCTAACAGCGACTCACCCCTCCACTTT
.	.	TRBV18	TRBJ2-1	CASSPQGKGNEQFF	TGTGCCAGCTCACCACAGGGCAAAGGCAATGAGCAGTTCTTC
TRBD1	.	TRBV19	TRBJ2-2	CASSDRGNTGELFF	TGTGCCAGTAGCGACAGGGGGAACACCGGGGAGCTGTTTTTT
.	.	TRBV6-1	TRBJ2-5	CASSEEAGARGETQYF	TGTGCCAGCAGTGAAGAAGCGGGTGCTAGGGGAGAGACCCAGTACTTC
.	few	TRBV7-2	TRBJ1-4	CASSSRDREKLFF	TGTGCCAGCAGCAGCCGGGACCGGGAAAAACTGTTTTTT
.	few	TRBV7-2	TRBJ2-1	CASSLGPNNEQFF	TGTGCCAGCAGCTTAGGACCAAACAATGAGCAGTTCTTC
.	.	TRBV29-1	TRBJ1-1	CSVIRGGETEAFF	TGCAGCGTTATAAGGGGAGGAGAGACTGAAGCTTTCTTT
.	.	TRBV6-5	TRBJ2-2	CASSYRRDTGELFF	TGTGCCAGCAGTTACCGACGGGACACCGGGGAGCTGTTTTTT
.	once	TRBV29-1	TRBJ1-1	CSVGGGIWTEAFF	TGCAGCGTAGGCGGGGGGATATGGACTGAAGCTTTCTTT
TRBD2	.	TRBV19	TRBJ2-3	CASRSGGGDTQYF	TGTGCCAGTAGGAGCGGGGGAGGAGATACGCAGTATTTT
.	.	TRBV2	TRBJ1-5	CASAKQGVGNQPQHF	TGTGCCAGCGCGAAACAGGGAGTCGGCAATCAGCCCCAGCATTTT
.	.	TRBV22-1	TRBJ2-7	CPGSARKGQGGYMQSEQYF	TGTCCTGGGAGCGCACGGAAGGGACAGGGAGGTTATATGCAGAGCGAGCAGTACTTC
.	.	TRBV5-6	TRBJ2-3	CASGQGDTQYF	TGTGCCAGCGGGCAGGGAGATACGCAGTATTTT